Listed below are T cell receptor beta chains from one sample, sequenced in a study of T cell responses to AZD1222 COVID-19 vaccine. Produced via immunoSEQ multiplex PCR; TCRdb's table is partial and in-frame only. The data show 56,000 or so clones, roughly 80% seen once. Sequenced material: peripheral blood, taken 28 days after the second AZD1222 dose. These receptors all come from an adult who received the AZD1222 COVID-19 vaccine. CDR3s include the opening cysteine and the closing phenylalanine or tryptophan. D genes are given only for firm matches. A row's size may be missing; if present it is once, few, many or a size class.

d_call j_call v_call clone_size cdr3_nt cdr3_aa
NA TRBJ1-3 TRBV5-5 NA TGTGCCAGCAGCCCCGGCGGGATTTTGGTCTCTGGAAACACCATATATTTT CASSPGGILVSGNTIYF
NA TRBJ1-1 TRBV3-1/TRBV3-2 NA TGTGCCAGCAGCCAGACGTCCGGGAACACTGAAGCTTTCTTT CASSQTSGNTEAFF
TRBD1 TRBJ1-1 TRBV19 NA TGTGCCAGTAGCGTGGACAGGCGGGGCACTGAAGCTTTCTTT CASSVDRRGTEAFF
NA TRBJ2-2 TRBV3-1/TRBV3-2 NA TGTGCCAGCAGCCAAGATCAAAACACCGGGGAGCTGTTTTTT CASSQDQNTGELFF
TRBD2 TRBJ2-7 TRBV9 NA TGTGCCAGCAGCGTAGTGGGTAGCGGGAGTGGTGAGCAGTACTTC CASSVVGSGSGEQYF
NA TRBJ2-3 TRBV5-1 NA TGCGCCAGCAGCTTGGCGGGCAGGGACACAGATACGCAGTATTTT CASSLAGRDTDTQYF
TRBD1 TRBJ2-7 TRBV30 NA TGTGCCTGGGGGGGACACGACAGGGGGCTTAAGTACGAGCAGTACTTC CAWGGHDRGLKYEQYF
NA TRBJ1-6 TRBV10-2 NA TGCGCCAGCGGGACGGCTAGACCACCCCTCCACTTT CASGTARPPLHF
NA TRBJ1-5 TRBV28 NA TGTGCCAGCAGGACCCTGACCGGTAGCAATCAGCCCCAGCATTTT CASRTLTGSNQPQHF
TRBD2 TRBJ2-7 TRBV18 NA TGTGCCAGCTCACATAGCGGGGGTATCTACGAGCAGTACTTC CASSHSGGIYEQYF
TRBD1 TRBJ2-1 TRBV7-3 NA TGTGCCAGCAGCTTTACAGGGGGCTGGGGCAATGAGCAGTTCTTC CASSFTGGWGNEQFF
NA TRBJ1-2 TRBV11-2 NA TGTGCCAGCAGCAAGGGGGTGTCCCGCTATGGCTACACCTTC CASSKGVSRYGYTF
NA TRBJ2-2 TRBV19 NA TGTGCCAGTAGTATTGGCCAGAGTCTCCCCGGGGAGCTGTTTTTT CASSIGQSLPGELFF
TRBD1 TRBJ1-2 TRBV2 few TGTGCCAGCAGTCCTTGGACAGGGTTAAAGAGTAGCGGCTACACCTTC CASSPWTGLKSSGYTF
NA TRBJ2-5 TRBV6-1 once TGTGCCAGCAGTGCCGACTTTGCCCATCCGCGGGAGACCCAGTACTTC CASSADFAHPRETQYF
NA TRBJ2-7 TRBV7-2 NA TGTGCCAGCAGCCTAACTCGTTTGGAGCAGTACTTC CASSLTRLEQYF
NA TRBJ2-1 TRBV7-3 NA TGTGCCAGCAGCCCCGACTCGACCGCTGACAATGAGCAGTTCTTC CASSPDSTADNEQFF
NA TRBJ2-7 TRBV3-1/TRBV3-2 NA TGTGCCAGCAGCCAAGCCTCCCACGAATCCTACGAGCAGTACTTC CASSQASHESYEQYF
NA TRBJ1-6 TRBV27 once TGTGCCAGCAGTTCACATAATTCACCCCTCCACTTT CASSSHNSPLHF
NA TRBJ2-1 TRBV19 NA TGTGCCAGTAGTATCGTCTCACATGGGAGCTCCTACAATGAGCAGTTCTTC CASSIVSHGSSYNEQFF
NA TRBJ1-5 TRBV28 NA TGTGCCAGCAGCGCTGTAAGGGGGGATCAGCCCCAGCATTTT CASSAVRGDQPQHF
NA TRBJ2-2 TRBV19 NA TGTGCCAGTAGTATGGTCCAGGGCCCGAACACCGGGGAGCTGTTTTTT CASSMVQGPNTGELFF
NA TRBJ2-5 TRBV27 once TGTGCCAGCAGGCCCACGACTAGATCTGGAGAGACCCAGTACTTC CASRPTTRSGETQYF
NA TRBJ2-7 TRBV9 NA TGTGCCAGCAGCCTGGTAGGAGGCTCCTACGAGCAGTACTTC CASSLVGGSYEQYF
TRBD2 TRBJ2-7 TRBV5-4 NA TGTGCCAGCAGCCCCGGGGGGGGCTCCTACGAGCAGTACTTC CASSPGGGSYEQYF
NA TRBJ2-1 TRBV13 NA TGTGCCAGCACTGGGGGGAGCTCCTACAATGAGCAGTTCTTC CASTGGSSYNEQFF
TRBD1 TRBJ1-4 TRBV28 few TGTGCCAGCAGTTCAGCACAGGGGGCGCGTCGGGAAAAACTGTTTTTT CASSSAQGARREKLFF
TRBD1 TRBJ1-1 TRBV19 NA TGTGCCAGTAGTTCCTGGACAGGGAGGTACACTGAAGCTTTCTTT CASSSWTGRYTEAFF
NA TRBJ1-2 TRBV10-2 NA TGCGCCAGCAGTGAGGTGGCTAACTATGGCTACACCTTC CASSEVANYGYTF
TRBD1 TRBJ1-2 TRBV6-5 few TGTGCCAGCAGTCAGGACAGGGACTATGGCTACACCTTC CASSQDRDYGYTF
TRBD2 TRBJ2-1 TRBV12-3/TRBV12-4 NA TGTGCCGCCGGTCTAGCGGGAGGGAATGAGCAGTTCTTC CAAGLAGGNEQFF
TRBD2 TRBJ2-1 TRBV5-1 once TGCGCCAGCAGCTGGGATAAGAGTTGGACTAGCGGGTACAATGAGCAGTTCTTC CASSWDKSWTSGYNEQFF
NA TRBJ2-2 TRBV6-5 NA TGTGCCATCAAGGGGGGGGCGAACACCGGGGAGCTGTTTTTT CAIKGGANTGELFF
TRBD1 TRBJ2-6 TRBV27 once TGTGCCAGCAGTTCACAGGGGGCTGGGGCCAACGTCCTGACTTTC CASSSQGAGANVLTF
NA TRBJ1-1 TRBV18 NA TGTGCCAGCTCACCAGGCATGGAGAACACTGAAGCTTTCTTT CASSPGMENTEAFF
TRBD2 TRBJ2-3 TRBV20-1 few TGCAGTGCTAGTTTAGGCGGGAGGACGCCAGATACGCAGTATTTT CSASLGGRTPDTQYF
NA TRBJ1-2 TRBV6-1 NA TGTGCCAGCAGTGAAGTAAACAGACTTTTATCGATGATTAGGGGAGGCTACACCTTC CASSEVNRLLSMIRGGYTF
NA TRBJ1-4 TRBV6-5 NA TGTGCCAGCAGCCAGAATGGGGGAGAAAAACTGTTTTTT CASSQNGGEKLFF
NA TRBJ2-1 TRBV5-5 few TGTGCCAGCAGCTCCTTAGGGGGTGAGGGTGAGCAGTTCTTC CASSSLGGEGEQFF
NA TRBJ1-5 TRBV25-1 NA TGTGCCAGCAATGGAGAAGGACGCAATCAGCCCCAGCATTTT CASNGEGRNQPQHF
NA TRBJ1-4 TRBV15 NA TGTGCCACCAGCGAAGGGACAAGCGGAGAAACTGAAAAACTGTTTTTT CATSEGTSGETEKLFF
NA TRBJ2-1 TRBV7-2 NA TGTGCCAGCAGCTTAAATGCGTATGAGCAGTTCTTC CASSLNAYEQFF
TRBD2 TRBJ2-3 TRBV15 NA TGTGCCACCACCTTAGCGGGGACAGATACGCAGTATTTT CATTLAGTDTQYF
NA TRBJ2-7 TRBV20-1 few TGCAGTGCTAGTTTGGCTAGCGACACCAACGAGCAGTACTTC CSASLASDTNEQYF